The TCR beta chain under discussion was sequenced for a study of cytomegalovirus exposure and HLA in healthy donors. This CDR3 region has 15 residues. Germline loops: CDR1 MDHEN, CDR2 SYDVKM. V was cut by 3 bases and J by 3 bases, with 12 bases left in between. The PCR ran on 60 Vbeta and 13 Jbeta primers. The data were produced by immunoSEQ multiplex PCR, yet TCRdb's version contains in-frame clones alone and is incomplete. The table records over 200,000 clones, about 84% of them present only once. This TCR came from a human donor in good health. V and J are TRBV28 and TRBJ1-5; tentatively, D is TRBD1 (5 bases). Sequencing was performed on PBMCs. In DNA form, the CDR3 reads TGTGCCAGCAGTTTCGCAGGGTCTTACAATCAGCCCCAGCATTTT. The encoded protein is CASSFAGSYNQPQHF.